The 29 T cell receptor beta chains presented below share a single source sample, sequenced in a study of shared clonotypes between healthy human individuals. Produced via immunoSEQ multiplex PCR; TCRdb's table is partial and in-frame only. The repertoire includes some 2,500,000 clones, about nine tenths of them detected once, and around 0.4% sits in the top ten. Sample: naive CD4+ T cells from PBMCs. Subset given: CD45RA+ positively selected. All receptors come from a man aged 18-30 years in good health. Some clones in this sample may be carry-over from other donors' samples.

V gene TRBV7-2 combines with J gene TRBJ2-1; 9 bases map to TRBD2. The CDR3 is 12 residues long. Germline CDR1 and CDR2: SGHTA and FQGNSA. The J segment lost 9 bases and the V segment lost 5 bases, leaving 2 bases of the junction unmatched. The DNA for the CDR3 is TGTGCCAGCAGCCCTAGCGGGACTGAGCAGTTCTTC. It translates to CASSPSGTEQFF. Variable domain in full (rest from reference TRBV7-2 and TRBJ2-1): GAGVSQSPSNKVTEKGKDVELRCDPISGHTALYWYRQSLGQGLEFLIYFQGNSAPDKSGLPSDRFSAERTGGSVSTLTIQRTQQEDSAVYLCASSPSGTEQFFGPGTRLTVL.

The rearrangement uses TRBV28 and TRBJ2-1, with 7 bases matching TRBD2. The junction had 10 bases not matched to a gene; V was cut back by 3 bases and J by 5 bases. This CDR3 comprises 16 residues. Looked up from germline, CDR1 is MDHEN and CDR2 is SYDVKM. CDR3 sequence reads: CASSFNSAGLNNEQFF. The DNA of the CDR3 is TGTGCCAGCAGTTTCAACTCGGCGGGACTAAACAATGAGCAGTTCTTC.

The chain employs TRBV2 and TRBJ2-3; D gene unclear. CDR3 size: 16 residues. CDR1 is SNHLY, CDR2 FYNNEI, per germline. The V and J ends lost 3 bases and 1 base respectively, with 14 bases between them. The chain's CDR3 is CASSDIAGLRTDTQYF. Here the CDR3 DNA reads TGTGCCAGCAGTGATATAGCAGGCCTCCGCACAGATACGCAGTATTTT.

The V gene is TRBV10-2, the J gene TRBJ1-5, with D possibly being TRBD1 (5 bases). Germline V gene lookup returns CDR1 WSHSY and CDR2 SAAADI. The CDR3 is 15 amino acids. Trimming left V 7 bases short and J 2 bases short, with 15 bases between. The CDR3 here is CASTAGAGGNQPQHF. In nucleotides, the CDR3 is TGCGCCAGCACCGCCGGGGCAGGCGGCAATCAGCCCCAGCATTTT.

A note on this clone: Other DNA sequences in this sample translate to the same CDR3. The chain couples TRBV28 to TRBJ1-1; D unclear. There are 12 residues in the CDR3. Per germline, CDR1 MDHEN and CDR2 SYDVKM. V was trimmed by 6 bases and J by 1 base, leaving 6 bases between them. CDR3 loop: CASSRPNTEAFF. The CDR3 DNA follows: TGTGCCAGCAGCCGACCGAACACTGAAGCTTTCTTT. The whole variable domain, remainder taken from reference TRBV28 and TRBJ1-1, is DVKVTQSSRYLVKRTGEKVFLECVQDMDHENMFWYRQDPGLGLRLIYFSYDVKMKEKGDIPEGYSVSREKKERFSLILESASTNQTSMYLCASSRPNTEAFFGQGTRLTVV.

The V call is TRBV5-1, the J call TRBJ2-7, with a tentative D call TRBD2 (6 bases). With 0 bases removed from V and 4 bases from J, the gap between germline ends came to 20 bases. The CDR3 spans 17 residues. Germline loops: CDR1 SGHRS, CDR2 YFSETQ. CDR3 sequence: CASSLAGAGTPLYEQYF. The DNA for the CDR3 is TGCGCCAGCAGCTTGGCCGGAGCCGGGACTCCCCTTTACGAGCAGTACTTC.

The gene calls are TRBV19 and TRBJ2-4, with a possible D match to TRBD1 (6 bases). Trimming removed 7 bases from V and 8 bases from J, with 18 bases in between. CDR3 length equals 14 residues. Germline V gene sequence: CDR1 LNHDA, CDR2 SQIVND (reference sequence). CDR3 nucleotide sequence: TGTGCCAGTAAAGGGGGACCCACGTCGGACATTCAGTACTTC. Residues: CASKGGPTSDIQYF.

Worth noting for this clone: Other nucleotide sequences from this sample produce the same CDR3. V gene TRBV18 combines with J gene TRBJ2-1; 12 bases are a match to TRBD2. Germline CDR1 reads KGHSH; CDR2 reads LQKENI. There are 16 residues in the CDR3. Unmatched junction bases numbered 0, after V lost 3 bases and J lost 0 bases. CDR3 nucleotide sequence: TGTGCCAGCTCACCGGGACTAGCGGGCTCCTACAATGAGCAGTTCTTC. Translated: CASSPGLAGSYNEQFF. Full variable domain (missing parts from reference TRBV18 and TRBJ2-1): NAGVMQNPRHLVRRRGQEARLRCSPMKGHSHVYWYRQLPEEGLKFMVYLQKENIIDESGMPKERFSAEFPKEGPSILRIQQVVRGDSAAYFCASSPGLAGSYNEQFFGPGTRLTVL.

This clone was recorded once. The rearrangement joins TRBV11-1 to TRBJ2-5; no reliable D call. The germline V and J ends were trimmed by 5 bases and 5 bases, with 12 bases remaining between them. CDR3 length: 13 residues. CDR1 is SGHAT, CDR2 FQDESV, per germline (reference sequence). CDR3 nucleotide sequence: TGTGCCAGCAGCCCGGAACCCTGGGAGACCCAGTACTTC. Amino acid sequence: CASSPEPWETQYF.

The genes are TRBV7-3 and TRBJ1-6; D is possibly TRBD1 (5 bases). Germline CDR1 SGHTA, CDR2 FQGTGA. The V and J ends lost 10 bases and 10 bases respectively, with 23 bases between them. This CDR3 comprises 15 residues. CDR3 in amino acids: CATSVSQGRGSPLHF. The CDR3 coding sequence is TGTGCCACCTCTGTCAGTCAGGGACGAGGATCACCCCTCCACTTT.

V and J are TRBV28 and TRBJ1-1, with D uncertain. This CDR3 is 14 amino acids long. The germline V gene encodes CDR1 MDHEN and CDR2 SYDVKM. V was shortened by 4 bases and J by 1 base, with 10 bases between the two germline ends. The chain's CDR3 is CASSSPGWNTEAFF. The DNA of the CDR3 is TGTGCCAGCAGTTCTCCGGGTTGGAACACTGAAGCTTTCTTT.

This chain links TRBV6-5 with TRBJ1-1; D is uncertain. This CDR3 is built from 16 residues. CDR1 is MNHEY, CDR2 SVGAGI, per germline. V dropped 0 bases and J dropped 0 bases, with 11 bases sitting between them. This CDR3 reads CASSYSIPGLNTEAFF. For the CDR3, the DNA is TGTGCCAGCAGTTACTCGATTCCGGGATTGAACACTGAAGCTTTCTTT.

The genes are TRBV11-2 and TRBJ2-1; D tentatively reads TRBD1 or TRBD2 (7 bases each). Germline CDR1 reads SGHAT; CDR2 reads FQNNGV. V was pared by 4 bases and J by 4 bases, with 23 bases between. This CDR3 has 18 amino acids. CDR3 in amino acids: CASSSRQGGAGLYNEQFF. CDR3 nucleotides: TGTGCCAGCAGCTCAAGACAGGGAGGAGCGGGACTTTACAATGAGCAGTTCTTC. Filled out from reference TRBV11-2 and TRBJ2-1, the complete variable domain reads EAGVAQSPRYKIIEKRQSVAFWCNPISGHATLYWYQQILGQGPKLLIQFQNNGVVDDSQLPKDRFSAERLKGVDSTLKIQPAKLEDSAVYLCASSSRQGGAGLYNEQFFGPGTRLTVL.

The chain uses TRBV7-3 and TRBJ2-1; TRBD1 matches at 9 bases. Germline CDR1 reads SGHTA; CDR2 reads FQGTGA. V lost 5 bases and J lost 0; bases outside the gene matches: 2. This CDR3 is built from 15 residues. CDR3 sequence reads: CASSPGQGSYNEQFF. CDR3 bases: TGTGCCAGCAGCCCGGGACAGGGCTCCTACAATGAGCAGTTCTTC. The full variable domain, its missing parts supplied by reference TRBV7-3 and TRBJ2-1, is GAGVSQTPSNKVTEKGKYVELRCDPISGHTALYWYRQSLGQGPEFLIYFQGTGAADDSGLPNDRFFAVRPEGSVSTLKIQRTERGDSAVYLCASSPGQGSYNEQFFGPGTRLTVL.

The rearrangement links TRBV18 to TRBJ2-3; 12 nucleotides agree with TRBD1. V shed 4 bases, J shed 4 bases, and the junction held 18 bases outside the gene matches. The CDR3 covers 20 residues. Germline CDR1 and CDR2: KGHSH and LQKENI. CDR3 sequence: CASSHTGTGGAGGLPDTQYF. The CDR3, as DNA: TGTGCCAGCTCACATACCGGGACAGGGGGCGCAGGGGGCCTTCCAGATACGCAGTATTTT.

This clone was found once. The chain is built from TRBV6-5 and TRBJ2-3; D might be TRBD2 (5 bases). This CDR3 spans 16 amino acids. The V gene lost 0 bases and the J gene lost 6 bases, with 16 bases spanning the gap. CDR1 is MNHEY and CDR2 is SVGAGI in the germline V gene. The chain's CDR3 is CASSYSFTGKGDTQYF. DNA of the CDR3: TGTGCCAGCAGTTACTCCTTTACGGGGAAAGGGGATACGCAGTATTTT.

This clone was observed a handful of times. The chain links TRBV7-9 to TRBJ1-1; D is ambiguous. The germline CDR1 and CDR2 sequences are SEHNR and FQNEAQ (reference sequence). This CDR3 comprises 12 residues. Trimming cost V 3 bases and J 5 bases, with 7 bases left between them. For the CDR3, the DNA is TGTGCCAGCAGCTTCGGGTCAACTGAAGCTTTCTTT. Translating gives CASSFGSTEAFF.

The rearrangement joins TRBV5-1 to TRBJ2-7, with 14 bases that match TRBD2. The V and J ends lost 3 bases and 0 bases, in that order; junction bases with no gene match: 2. CDR1 and CDR2 from the germline V gene are SGHRS and YFSETQ. This CDR3 has 16 residues. CDR3 protein: CASSSGTSGSSYEQYF. In nucleotides, the CDR3 is TGCGCCAGCAGCTCGGGGACTAGCGGGAGCTCCTACGAGCAGTACTTC.

V and J are TRBV2 and TRBJ2-1; 15 nucleotides match TRBD2. V shed 4 bases and J 15 bases; nucleotides not matched to a gene: 13. This CDR3 is built from 16 residues. Germline assignment: CDR1 SNHLY and CDR2 FYNNEI. The CDR3 nucleotides read TGTGCCAGCAGTGCACCGGGACTAGCGGGAGGTCTGTCTCCGTTCTTC. Translated, it gives CASSAPGLAGGLSPFF. The full variable domain, rest sourced from reference TRBV2 and TRBJ2-1, is EPEVTQTPSHQVTQMGQEVILRCVPISNHLYFYWYRQILGQKVEFLVSFYNNEISEKSEIFDDQFSVERPDGSNFTLKIRSTKLEDSAMYFCASSAPGLAGGLSPFFGPGTRLTVL.

This chain joins TRBV6-5 and TRBJ2-7; perhaps TRBD2 as D (6 bases). The germline V gene has CDR1 MNHEY and CDR2 SVGAGI. CDR3 length: 16 residues. V lost 0 bases to trimming and J lost 0 bases, with 12 bases between them. CDR3 sequence: CASSYSRMGGSYEQYF. In DNA form, the CDR3 reads TGTGCCAGCAGTTACTCTCGAATGGGAGGCTCCTACGAGCAGTACTTC.

The chain employs TRBV5-4 and TRBJ2-1, with D maybe TRBD2 (5 bases). The CDR3 length is 12 residues. V was shortened by 4 bases and J by 12 bases, with 14 bases between the two germline ends. CDR1 is SGHNT, CDR2 YYREEE, per germline (reference sequence). The CDR3 nucleotides read TGTGCCAGCAGCCTCGGACGCAGCGGGCAGTTCTTC. Its protein product is CASSLGRSGQFF.

This chain links TRBV6-5 with TRBJ1-1; D remains unclear. The germline CDR1 and CDR2 sequences are MNHEY and SVGAGI. V gave up 6 bases and J gave up 10 bases, with 18 bases separating them. The CDR3 length is 13 residues. The chain's CDR3 is CASSLLGRSGAFF. CDR3 in DNA: TGTGCCAGCAGCCTCTTGGGCCGGTCGGGAGCTTTCTTT.

In its sample, this clone was seen once. The J gene is TRBJ2-3, the V gene TRBV9, with TRBD1 identical over 8 bases. CDR3 length equals 15 residues. Unmatched junction bases numbered 0, after V lost 0 bases and J lost 0 bases. CDR1 and CDR2 from the germline V gene are SGDLS and YYNGEE. CDR3 bases: TGTGCCAGCAGCGTAGGGGACAGGAGCACAGATACGCAGTATTTT. Protein: CASSVGDRSTDTQYF.

This chain links TRBV6-6 with TRBJ1-3; D is perhaps TRBD1 (5 bases). Trimming took 4 bases from V and 2 from J, leaving 15 bases between them. CDR1 and CDR2 (germline): MNHNY, SVGAGI (reference sequence). This CDR3 is built from 16 residues. The CDR3 DNA follows: TGTGCCAGCAGTTTAGCTTTCAGGGTCCCTGGAAACACCATATATTTT. Its translation: CASSLAFRVPGNTIYF.

V gene TRBV5-1 combines with J gene TRBJ2-1; 8 nucleotides match TRBD1. Germline loops: CDR1 SGHRS, CDR2 YFSETQ. The CDR3 totals 18 residues. With V trimmed by 1 base and J by 7 bases, 16 bases remained unmatched. The CDR3 region is CASSLQDQAGGAGNEQFF. Here the CDR3 DNA reads TGCGCCAGCAGCTTGCAAGATCAAGCAGGGGGCGCGGGGAATGAGCAGTTCTTC.

With regard to this clone: Other DNA sequences of this sample code for an identical CDR3. V and J are TRBV5-4 and TRBJ2-5; D is undetermined. Germline V gene sequence: CDR1 SGHNT, CDR2 YYREEE (reference sequence). There are 14 residues in the CDR3. V dropped 0 bases and J dropped 2 bases, with 8 bases sitting between them. In nucleotides, the CDR3 is TGTGCCAGCAGCTTGGGGGCTAGTCAAGAGACCCAGTACTTC. This translates into CASSLGASQETQYF.

This chain connects TRBV5-3 to TRBJ1-2; TRBD1 aligns across 7 bases. TRBV5-3 belongs to the ORF category, with a function that is uncertain. The V gene end was trimmed by 4 bases and the J gene end by 1 base; junction bases not matched to a gene: 7. The CDR3 sequence is 15 residues long. CDR3 region: CARSPDRDLNYGYTF. The CDR3 DNA sequence: TGTGCCAGAAGCCCTGACAGGGATCTTAACTATGGCTACACCTTC.

The chain recombines TRBV7-3 with TRBJ2-3; 10 nucleotides match TRBD2. Germline V gene data show CDR1 as SGHTA and CDR2 as FQGTGA. V was clipped by 4 bases and J by 2 bases; unmatched bases: 9. The CDR3 has 17 residues. The CDR3 reads CASSSGGLAGVTDTQYF. The CDR3 DNA reads TGTGCCAGCAGCTCAGGCGGGCTAGCGGGAGTCACAGATACGCAGTATTTT.

This clone appeared a single time. The chain combines TRBV28 with TRBJ2-7; D is unresolved. Looked up from germline, CDR1 is MDHEN and CDR2 is SYDVKM. V lost 8 bases and J 1 base, leaving 18 bases between the germline ends. This CDR3 spans 15 amino acids. CDR3 sequence: CASGATALGSYEQYF. The CDR3 region has the DNA TGTGCCAGCGGCGCTACAGCCTTAGGGTCCTACGAGCAGTACTTC.